The entry that follows covers one T cell receptor beta chain sequence. Its antigen is still unknown. The sample is drawn from a study of a mutant IDH1 vaccine in newly diagnosed glioma. Study-level information: The treated group averaged approximately 42 years old and was roughly 62% male, roughly 40% female. Before enrollment, patients got radiotherapy alone, temozolomide alone, or mostly the combination.

The time point denotes: week 5, during vaccination. What each vaccine dose contained was 300 ug of mutant IDH1 20-mer peptide, accompanied by topical imiquimod. Donor tumors were new WHO grade 3 or 4 IDH1-mutant, ATRX-lost astrocytomas. General observations from the study: Whatever changes occurred in top peripheral T cell clonotypes seemed unrelated to pseudoprogression.

TCRdb's copy holds only in-frame clones and misses some; the assay was immunoSEQ multiplex PCR. The data show 45,000 to 60,000 clones, approximately 78% seen once. From germline, CDR1 is MGHRA and CDR2 YSYEKL. V lost 4 bases and J 3 bases, leaving 10 bases between the germline ends. The CDR3 extends over 14 amino acids. This clonotype originated in a man over 45 with glioma. The rearrangement links TRBV4-1 to TRBJ1-3; D ambiguous. This sample comprised PBMCs, obtained from a glioma patient whose treatment included an IDH1 peptide vaccine. CDR3 DNA sequence: TGCGCCAGCAGCCCCGTGGACCTTGGAAACACCATATATTTT. Residues: CASSPVDLGNTIYF.